These T cell receptor beta chains were read from a single sample in a study of control samples from healthy donors and cancer patients. Measured with immunoSEQ multiplex PCR; TCRdb has only the in-frame clones, and not every one. The sample lists approximately 50,000 clones; 85% to 95% were seen once. The sequenced material came from blood. The receptors shown here come from a man aged 25 to 40 in good health. Both conserved end residues are part of each CDR3. The D gene is left open where the match is weak. Only part of the rows carry a size: once, few, many, or a class if the clone is expanded.

j_gene | d_gene | abundance | v_gene | CDR3aa
TRBJ1-2 | TRBD1 | once | TRBV3-1/TRBV3-2 | CASTTTGGWYGYTF
TRBJ1-6 | TRBD1 | - | TRBV7-8 | CASSRGGQGQSPLHF
TRBJ2-7 | TRBD1 | - | TRBV7-9 | CASSLLLGQGPYEQYF
TRBJ1-4 | - | - | TRBV7-6 | CASSPGREKLFF
TRBJ1-3 | TRBD1 | - | TRBV18 | CASSQTGGTSGNTIYF
TRBJ2-7 | - | - | TRBV6-5 | CASSRQSISDYEQYF
TRBJ1-1 | - | - | TRBV6-5 | CASSNRGRGTEAFF
TRBJ1-1 | - | - | TRBV6-5 | CASRYDRNTEAFF
TRBJ1-6 | - | - | TRBV2 | CASSAQWPSYNSPLHF
TRBJ2-2 | - | - | TRBV14 | CASSQVPFPLTGELFF
TRBJ2-3 | TRBD2 | - | TRBV9 | CASSVLAGGPDTQYF
TRBJ1-2 | - | - | TRBV6-5 | CASSLGQPGVGYTF
TRBJ2-7 | - | - | TRBV5-6 | CASSLYGTAYEQYF
TRBJ2-6 | TRBD1 | once | TRBV10-3 | CAISESTGGLSGANVLTF
TRBJ1-6 | TRBD1 | - | TRBV7-3 | CASSAGTGVNSPLHF
TRBJ2-7 | - | - | TRBV6-5 | CASRRGLAEDYEQYF
TRBJ2-2 | - | - | TRBV24-1 | CATSDSQGRTNTGELFF
TRBJ2-1 | TRBD2 | - | TRBV18 | CASSSRGRSSYNEQFF
TRBJ2-1 | - | once | TRBV7-3 | CASSATPWTDNEQFF
TRBJ2-2 | TRBD1 | - | TRBV28 | CASGTGEYTGELFF
TRBJ2-1 | TRBD1 | once | TRBV9 | CASSSRRTGGNEQFF
TRBJ2-1 | TRBD2 | few | TRBV6-4 | CASSGTSGSNEQFF
TRBJ1-4 | - | - | TRBV9 | CASSPRTAREKLFF
TRBJ1-2 | - | - | TRBV5-1 | CASSLGGTYGYTF
TRBJ1-5 | - | - | TRBV3-1/TRBV3-2 | CASSQGEAQHF
TRBJ1-6 | - | - | TRBV5-1 | CASSFNRVMNSPLHF
TRBJ2-4 | - | - | TRBV5-8 | CASSGTLAKNIQYF
TRBJ2-1 | TRBD2 | - | TRBV9 | CASSVGGREYNEQFF
TRBJ1-5 | - | - | TRBV6-5 | CASSYSGAHQPQHF
TRBJ2-7 | - | - | TRBV11-2 | CASSLGRAGSYEQYF
TRBJ2-4 | TRBD1 | - | TRBV5-4 | CASSPGTGSNIQYF
TRBJ2-7 | TRBD2 | - | TRBV13 | CASSRGTSGRGQYF
TRBJ1-2 | TRBD1 | - | TRBV2 | CASRGGTGGPYGYTF
TRBJ2-3 | TRBD2 | - | TRBV18 | CASSPAGADTQYF
TRBJ2-3 | - | - | TRBV7-9 | CASSLGRMVVGTDTQYF
TRBJ2-1 | - | - | TRBV5-8 | CASSSREYEQFF
TRBJ1-6 | - | - | TRBV13 | CASSLEADNSPLHF
TRBJ1-4 | TRBD1 | - | TRBV10-3 | CATRDSLNEKLFF
TRBJ2-7 | TRBD1 | - | TRBV6-5 | CASSYAQGAYEQYF
TRBJ2-4 | TRBD1 | - | TRBV18 | CASSPVRDRGSRSIQYF
TRBJ2-7 | TRBD2 | - | TRBV11-2 | CASSLEPAGDEQYF
TRBJ1-3 | TRBD1 | - | TRBV5-1 | CASSSGQPSGNTIYF
TRBJ2-2 | TRBD1 | - | TRBV5-1 | CASSLALGQGGGELFF
TRBJ1-1 | - | - | TRBV4-3 | CASSQDFGPYTEAFF
TRBJ2-7 | TRBD2 | - | TRBV6-2/TRBV6-3 | CASSLTSGSDHEQYF
TRBJ1-3 | - | - | TRBV27 | CASRVRWDSGNTIYF
TRBJ1-2 | TRBD1 | - | TRBV5-1 | CASSLARGHNGYTF
TRBJ1-2 | - | - | TRBV7-2 | CASSTPAASAGYTF
TRBJ2-2 | TRBD1 | - | TRBV5-1 | CASSLADRGAGELFF
TRBJ2-1 | TRBD2 | - | TRBV19 | CASSPRAGNNEQFF
TRBJ2-1 | - | - | TRBV7-3 | CASSLNGKVPFF
TRBJ2-3 | TRBD2 | - | TRBV27 | CASSPHEAGGVDTQYF
TRBJ1-2 | - | once | TRBV30 | CAWTHGAGYTF
TRBJ2-1 | - | - | TRBV9 | CASEDEQFF
TRBJ1-1 | - | - | TRBV5-1 | CASSLLGAGGRGEAFF
TRBJ1-1 | - | - | TRBV6-6 | CASSYDRQNTEAFF
TRBJ1-2 | - | - | TRBV5-4 | CASSLGQYGYTF
TRBJ1-2 | - | - | TRBV9 | CASSVESHNGYTF